This passage covers 3 T cell receptor beta chains from one sample sequenced in a study of blood T cell repertoires in COVID-19. TCRdb keeps only in-frame clones here, not all; method: immunoSEQ multiplex PCR. The data contain tens of thousands of clones, more than 75% of them singletons. Sequencing used peripheral blood. These TCRs come from a human donor in a cohort sampled during active COVID-19.

The V and J genes are TRBV6-1 and TRBJ1-2; possible D gene TRBD1, 5 bases. This CDR3 has 15 amino acids. CDR1 MNHNS and CDR2 SASEGT come from the germline V gene. Trimming removed 1 base at V and 3 bases at J, with 12 bases between. CDR3: CASSEVPDRYYGYTF. CDR3 coding DNA: TGTGCCAGCAGTGAAGTCCCCGACAGATACTATGGCTACACCTTC.

To note about this clone: One junction end does not reproduce the germline sequence, and a read error may be involved. Other DNA sequences in this sample translate to the same CDR3. The chain carries TRBV3-1 (or the pseudogene TRBV3-2) and TRBJ2-7; weak D call: TRBD2 (5 bases). The CDR3 is 14 amino acids. Germline lookup yields CDR1 LGHDT and CDR2 YNNKEL (reference sequence). The CDR3 DNA reads TGTGCCAGCAGCCAGAGGGAGAGCTCCTACGAGCAGTACTTT. Encoded protein: CASSQRESSYEQYF.

This chain uses TRBV3-1 (or the pseudogene TRBV3-2) with TRBJ1-1; maybe TRBD1 (5 bases). Trimming shortened V by 3 bases and J by 3 bases, and 8 bases separated the two germline ends. CDR3 length: 13 residues. Germline V gene sequence: CDR1 LGHDT, CDR2 YNNKEL (reference sequence). CDR3: CASSQGGDTEAFF. The CDR3 nucleotides are TGTGCCAGCAGCCAGGGAGGGGACACTGAAGCTTTCTTT.